These T cell receptor beta chains were read from a single sample in a study of blood T cell repertoires in COVID-19. The data were produced by immunoSEQ multiplex PCR, yet TCRdb's version contains in-frame clones alone and is incomplete. The sample consists of fewer than 250,000 clones, approximately 91% of them appearing once. The specimen sequenced was peripheral blood. The source is a woman in her thirties or forties with acute or convalescent COVID-19. CDR3s include the opening cysteine and the closing phenylalanine or tryptophan. The D gene is left open where the match is weak. A clone size is listed for some rows: how often the clone was seen (once, few, many), or a class if it is expanded.

V gene	clone size	J gene	D gene	CDR3 DNA	CDR3 protein
TRBV24-1	.	TRBJ1-1	.	TGTGCCACCAGTGAGGGGGGGGGAACTGAAGCTTTCTTT	CATSEGGGTEAFF
TRBV5-1	.	TRBJ1-2	.	TGCGCCAGCAGCTTGGTTGGGGGGGCGAGAAATGGCTACACCTTC	CASSLVGGARNGYTF
TRBV10-3	.	TRBJ2-3	.	TGTGCCATCAGTGAGTCGACCACTAGTGCAGATACGCAGTATTTT	CAISESTTSADTQYF
TRBV12-5	.	TRBJ1-4	.	TGTGCTAGTGGTTTGGTAGGGGTTGGGACTAATGAAAAACTGTTTTTT	CASGLVGVGTNEKLFF
TRBV6-5	once	TRBJ1-5	TRBD1	TGTGCCAGCATCGGATGGACAGGGGGCGGGCAGCCCCAGCATTTT	CASIGWTGGGQPQHF
TRBV29-1	.	TRBJ2-3	.	TGCAGCGTTGTGCGGGGTCAGACAGATACGCAGTATTTT	CSVVRGQTDTQYF
TRBV4-1	.	TRBJ1-1	.	TGCGCCAGCAGTGCAGGTTCCCGATTGAACACTGAAGCTTTCTTT	CASSAGSRLNTEAFF
TRBV19	.	TRBJ2-1	.	TGTGCCAGTACCTCGAGGCCGAGTCTGGACAATGAGCAGTTCTTC	CASTSRPSLDNEQFF
TRBV5-4	.	TRBJ2-1	.	TGTGCCAGCAGCTTGGTGGGGGGGCCCATGAATGAGCAGTTCTTC	CASSLVGGPMNEQFF
TRBV21-1	once	TRBJ1-5	.	TGTGCCAGCAGCAAAGGGGCAGGGTGTGGGTTGGGCAATCAGCCCCAGCATTTT	CASSKGAGCGLGNQPQHF
TRBV7-9	few	TRBJ2-2	TRBD1	TGTGCCAGCAGCCCGACAGGGGGCGCCGGCACCGGGGAGCTGTTTTTT	CASSPTGGAGTGELFF
TRBV2	.	TRBJ1-4	.	TGTGCCCAGCCCCGGACAGTCGGGGAAAAACTGTTTTTT	CAQPRTVGEKLFF
TRBV6-1	.	TRBJ1-2	TRBD1	TGTGCCAGCAGTGAATTTGGACAGGGGTATGGCTACACCTTC	CASSEFGQGYGYTF
TRBV5-4	.	TRBJ2-2	TRBD1	TGTGCCAGCAGCTTGAGGGGGCGGAACGGGGAGCTGTTTTTT	CASSLRGRNGELFF
TRBV7-3	.	TRBJ2-3	.	TGTGCCAGCAGCTTAAATTCCGGGAGATCAGATACGCAGTATTTT	CASSLNSGRSDTQYF
TRBV3-1/TRBV3-2	once	TRBJ1-4	TRBD1	TGTGCCAGCAGCCAGGGGCAGGGGGAGGAAAAACTGTTTTTT	CASSQGQGEEKLFF
TRBV10-3	.	TRBJ1-1	TRBD1	TGTGCCATCAGTGAGTCGACAGGGGGGACCACTGAAGCTTTCTTT	CAISESTGGTTEAFF
TRBV19	.	TRBJ1-5	TRBD1	TGTGCCAGTACCCCGGGGGGACAGGGCTACCAGCCCCAGCATTTT	CASTPGGQGYQPQHF
TRBV2	.	TRBJ1-1	TRBD1	TGTGCCAGCAGATACACAGGGGACACTGAAGCTTTCTTT	CASRYTGDTEAFF
TRBV1	.	TRBJ1-2	.	TGCACCAGCAGCCCGATACAGGGGAGATGCGGCTACACCTTC	CTSSPIQGRCGYTF
TRBV4-1	once	TRBJ1-1	TRBD1	TGCGCCAGCAGCCAAGATCAACAGGGGCTTAGGGCTGAAGCTTTCTTT	CASSQDQQGLRAEAFF
TRBV19	once	TRBJ2-2	TRBD1	TGTGCCAGTAGTATGGGGGGACAGGGGGCTTACGGGGAGCTGTTTTTT	CASSMGGQGAYGELFF
TRBV10-3	.	TRBJ1-4	TRBD1	TGTGCCATCGGGACAGGGGGAGAAAAACTGTTTTTT	CAIGTGGEKLFF
TRBV5-1	.	TRBJ1-1	.	TGCGCCAGCAGCTTGGCCACCCTAGCAATGAACACTGAAGCTTTCTTT	CASSLATLAMNTEAFF
TRBV24-1	.	TRBJ2-5	.	TGTGCCACCAGTGATTTTCTTGGCGGGGGCCATCAAGAGACCCAGTACTTC	CATSDFLGGGHQETQYF
TRBV12-3/TRBV12-4	.	TRBJ1-1	.	TGTGCCAGCAGTTTCTACAGCTACACTGAAGCTTTCTTT	CASSFYSYTEAFF
TRBV7-2	.	TRBJ1-1	.	TGTGCCAGCAGCTTACGTTCCGACATGAACACTGAAGCTTTCTTT	CASSLRSDMNTEAFF
TRBV6-6	.	TRBJ1-5	TRBD1	TGTGCCAGCACCCAAGGGGACAGGGGAAGCAATCAGCCCCAGCATTTT	CASTQGDRGSNQPQHF
TRBV7-9	.	TRBJ2-3	TRBD1	TGTGCCAGCAGCCCCGAAGGGACAGGAGCCACAGATACGCAGTATTTT	CASSPEGTGATDTQYF
TRBV27	.	TRBJ1-5	.	TGTGCCAGCAGCCCCAGTGAGGGGGAGAGCAATCAGCCCCAGCATTTT	CASSPSEGESNQPQHF
TRBV12-3/TRBV12-4	.	TRBJ1-2	TRBD1	TGTGCCAGCAGGTCGGACAGGGAACATGGCTACACCTTC	CASRSDREHGYTF
TRBV10-3	.	TRBJ1-4	.	TGTGCCTCTTGTAACAGACCGAATGAAAAACTGTTTTTT	CASCNRPNEKLFF
TRBV5-6	few	TRBJ2-3	TRBD2	TGTGCCAGCAGCCGAGAGGGACTAGCGGGGTCAGATACGCAGTATTTT	CASSREGLAGSDTQYF
TRBV19	.	TRBJ1-5	TRBD1	TGTGCCAGTAGTAGCATGGGATTTTGGGACAGGGGGCTTCGGCAGCCCCAGCATTTT	CASSSMGFWDRGLRQPQHF
TRBV30	.	TRBJ1-3	.	TGTGCCTGGAGCTCAGGGTTCTCTGGAAACACCATATATTTT	CAWSSGFSGNTIYF
TRBV29-1	.	TRBJ1-6	TRBD1	TGCAGCTCAGACAGGGTTAATTCACCCCTCCACTTT	CSSDRVNSPLHF
TRBV18	.	TRBJ1-2	TRBD1	TGTGCCAGCTCACCAGACAGCCAGGGGGATATCTATGGCTACACCTTC	CASSPDSQGDIYGYTF
TRBV30	.	TRBJ1-1	.	TGTGCCTGGGGGCTGATGAACACTGAAGCTTTCTTT	CAWGLMNTEAFF
TRBV4-2	once	TRBJ2-5	TRBD2	TGTGCCAGCAGCCGAAATCCTAGCGGGGGGGCCGGTGAGACCCAGTACTTC	CASSRNPSGGAGETQYF
TRBV14	.	TRBJ1-6	.	TGTGCCAGCAGCCCCGGATTAAACGGGTCCGGGGTGTCGTGGAATTCACCCCTCCACTTT	CASSPGLNGSGVSWNSPLHF
TRBV6-5	once	TRBJ1-1	.	TGTGCCAGCAGTTTGACACCCTCGAACACTGAAGCTTTCTTT	CASSLTPSNTEAFF
TRBV19	.	TRBJ1-1	TRBD1	TGTGCCAGTACCTTCTTGGGCGCAGGGGGCTTTACGAACACTGAAGCTTTCTTT	CASTFLGAGGFTNTEAFF
TRBV5-4	once	TRBJ1-2	TRBD1	TGTGCCAGCAGCTTGCAGGGGGAAGGTGGCTACACCTTC	CASSLQGEGGYTF
TRBV19	.	TRBJ1-5	TRBD1	TGTGCCAGTAGCCACCTCCCCCAGGGGGGAAGGGGCAATCAGCCCCAGCATTTT	CASSHLPQGGRGNQPQHF